This T cell receptor beta chain was sequenced in a study of blood T cells in healthy people across ages. Primers used in a second PCR of about 7 to 12 cycles were a sample-barcoded 5' primer and a J-beta primer mix. Each CDR3 protein gets one entry after TCRdb re-called the 5' RACE reads with MiXCR. The table has 600,000 to 900,000 distinct CDR3 sequences, roughly 24% seen once. This clonotype showed up many times. Trimming at V came to 3 bases and at J to 1 base, leaving 6 bases not matched to a gene. Germline CDR1 DFQATT, CDR2 SNEGSKA (reference sequence). The CDR3 is 15 residues long. The same sample was also used in a study of T cells of mothers and their children.

The rearrangement links TRBV20-1 to TRBJ2-3; 8 bases fit TRBD2. Material for sequencing was blood. The sequence was obtained from a boy between 10 and 17 years old in good health. The CDR3 spells CSASGSGVRTDTQYF. The CDR3, as DNA: TGCAGTGCTAGTGGTAGCGGGGTTCGCACAGATACGCAGTATTTT.